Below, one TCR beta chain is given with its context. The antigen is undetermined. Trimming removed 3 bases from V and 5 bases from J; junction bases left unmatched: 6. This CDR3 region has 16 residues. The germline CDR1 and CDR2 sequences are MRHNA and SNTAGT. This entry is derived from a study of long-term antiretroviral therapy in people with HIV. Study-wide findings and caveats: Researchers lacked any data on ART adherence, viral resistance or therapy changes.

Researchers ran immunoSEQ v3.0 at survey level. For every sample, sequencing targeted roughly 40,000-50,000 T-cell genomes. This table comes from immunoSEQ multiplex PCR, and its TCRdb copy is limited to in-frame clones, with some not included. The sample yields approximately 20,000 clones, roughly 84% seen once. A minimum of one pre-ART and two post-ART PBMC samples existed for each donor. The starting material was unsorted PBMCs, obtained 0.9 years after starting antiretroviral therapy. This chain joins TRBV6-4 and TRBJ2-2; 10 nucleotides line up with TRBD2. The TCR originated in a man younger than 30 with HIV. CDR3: CASSELAGQGTGELFF. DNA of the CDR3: TGTGCCAGCAGTGAACTAGCGGGGCAAGGGACCGGGGAGCTGTTTTTT.